These T cell receptor beta chains were read from a single sample in a study of shared clonotypes between healthy human individuals. Sequencing used immunoSEQ multiplex PCR; TCRdb keeps in-frame clones, though not all of them. The data show roughly 2,000,000 clones, with 93% seen just once and 1.5% to 2% held by the top ten. The material sequenced was naive CD8+ T cells from PBMCs. The receptors stem from a man aged 18 to 35 in good health. Some clones in this sample may be carry-over from other donors' samples. The CDR3 runs from the conserved cysteine through the conserved F or W. The D gene is left open where the match is weak.

CASSLALGAGGYGYTF	TRBJ1-2	TRBD1	TRBV7-8	16
CAWYQVTDTQYF	TRBJ2-3	NA	TRBV30	12
CASSLWSSYEQYF	TRBJ2-7	NA	TRBV5-6	13
CASSSLHRNTGELFF	TRBJ2-2	NA	TRBV7-2	15
CATSRVGLTDTQYF	TRBJ2-3	NA	TRBV15	14
CASSLAPNRGAYEQYF	TRBJ2-7	TRBD1	TRBV5-5	16
CASSDRDSSYEQYF	TRBJ2-7	TRBD1	TRBV2	14
CSVLLTGDQPQHF	TRBJ1-5	TRBD1	TRBV29-1	13
CASSYSGQDSNQPQHF	TRBJ1-5	TRBD1	TRBV6-6	16
CASSEGRVDSIQYF	TRBJ2-4	NA	TRBV2	14
CSAYLGQGEGPEAFF	TRBJ1-1	TRBD1	TRBV29-1	15
CASSVQPGQGATNTGELFF	TRBJ2-2	TRBD1	TRBV9	19
CASSKGGTGEAFF	TRBJ1-1	NA	TRBV21-1	13
CASSPPSGAGYEQYF	TRBJ2-7	TRBD2	TRBV13	15
CASSTSGRADTQYF	TRBJ2-3	TRBD2	TRBV4-1	14
CASSATSNEQFF	TRBJ2-1	NA	TRBV28	12
CASSYAGSNTEAFF	TRBJ1-1	NA	TRBV6-5	14
CASSYGLAGGEQYF	TRBJ2-7	TRBD2	TRBV9	14
CATQTRFDSYGYTF	TRBJ1-2	NA	TRBV6-5	14
CASSQDPAGAYEQYF	TRBJ2-7	TRBD2	TRBV4-1	15
CAISEVQINTEAFF	TRBJ1-1	NA	TRBV10-3	14
CASSKTGANNEQFF	TRBJ2-1	TRBD1	TRBV9	14
CASSIFGGVSTGELFF	TRBJ2-2	NA	TRBV19	16
CASSNVGTIYEQYF	TRBJ2-7	NA	TRBV7-2	14
CASSEWGSWNTGELFF	TRBJ2-2	NA	TRBV25-1	16
CASSPNRDEQYF	TRBJ2-7	NA	TRBV19	12
CASSLPGLAYEQYF	TRBJ2-7	TRBD2	TRBV7-9	14
CASSKSQANYGYTF	TRBJ1-2	NA	TRBV6-6	14
CASSQGAYRNEQYF	TRBJ2-7	TRBD1	TRBV28	14
CASSQNAEAFF	TRBJ1-1	NA	TRBV6-5	11
CSVTFRQGVYEQFF	TRBJ2-1	TRBD1	TRBV29-1	14
CASSLIGSGGPTDTQYF	TRBJ2-3	TRBD2	TRBV7-8	17
CASRGQVQETQYF	TRBJ2-5	TRBD1	TRBV27	13
CASSLRGYEQYF	TRBJ2-7	NA	TRBV13	12
CASSQEGDTNTGELFF	TRBJ2-2	NA	TRBV14	16